This T cell receptor beta chain was sequenced in a study of cytomegalovirus exposure and HLA in healthy donors. Study outcomes and limitations: Later findings reportedly placed an Asian-associated ancestry cluster below the approximately 670-donor mean for N-insertions. Most of the CMV-associated TCR beta chains (in a later analysis) appeared to be HLA-restricted.

Per the germline V gene, CDR1 is SQVTM and CDR2 is ANQGSEA. This CDR3 has 12 amino acids. With respect to this clone: No antigen is known for it.

The PCR ran on 60 Vbeta and 13 Jbeta primers. Some clones are missing from TCRdb's copy, which holds only in-frame ones; the method was immunoSEQ multiplex PCR. The sample carries tens of thousands of clones, about 66% recorded once. The sequenced material came from PBMCs. The clonotype comes from a man aged 45-65 years in good health and CMV-seropositive. V and J are TRBV29-1 and TRBJ2-5; a weak D match, TRBD1 (5 bases). The DNA end lines up better with TRBJ2-7; the J call may be wrong. CDR3 loop: CSVETADSEQYF. The CDR3 DNA follows: TGCAGCGTTGAAACGGCAGACAGCGAGCAGTACTTC.